These 31 T cell receptor beta chains came from one sample sequenced in a study of control samples from healthy donors and cancer patients. Sequenced by immunoSEQ multiplex PCR; TCRdb stores in-frame clones only, minus some. The sample has around 190,000 clones, roughly nine tenths seen once; the top ten hold 1.3% to 1.5%. Sequenced input: blood. These receptors were obtained from a man aged 25-45 years in good health.

This clone was seen only once. The V gene is TRBV7-2, the J gene TRBJ1-6; the D is unclear. Germline V gene lookup returns CDR1 SGHTA and CDR2 FQGNSA. The CDR3 covers 16 residues. The V end was cut by 1 base, the J end by 7 bases, with 14 bases between. The CDR3 region is CASSLGSGGFNSPLHF. CDR3 sequence (DNA): TGTGCCAGCAGCTTAGGATCCGGTGGATTCAATTCACCCCTCCACTTT.

The chain recombines TRBV4-3 with TRBJ2-1; TRBD1 matches 8 bases. The J segment lost 0 bases and the V segment lost 4 bases, leaving 2 bases of the junction unmatched. This CDR3 spans 15 amino acids. The V gene's germline CDR1 is LGHNA and CDR2 YSLEER. The CDR3 spells CASSPGTGSYNEQFF. The CDR3 DNA sequence: TGCGCCAGCAGCCCAGGGACAGGCTCCTACAATGAGCAGTTCTTC.

The chain is built from TRBV7-2 and TRBJ1-1, with no clear D. The CDR3 is 16 residues long. CDR1 and CDR2 from the germline V gene are SGHTA and FQGNSA. Trimming removed 5 bases from V and 1 base from J, with 17 bases in between. CDR3 in amino acids: CASSPKLASANTEAFF. CDR3 nucleotides: TGTGCCAGCAGCCCCAAGTTGGCATCTGCGAACACTGAAGCTTTCTTT.

The chain joins TRBV29-1 to TRBJ1-3, with D perhaps TRBD1 (5 bases). The germline gives CDR1 SQVTM, CDR2 ANQGSEA. Trimming shortened V by 7 bases and J by 4 bases, and 11 bases separated the two germline ends. The CDR3 spans 12 residues. The CDR3 DNA reads as TGCAGCGCCTCAGGGATGGGAAACACCATATATTTT. Amino acids: CSASGMGNTIYF.

V and J are TRBV9 and TRBJ2-3, with 10 bases aligning to TRBD2. Trimming at V came to 0 bases and at J to 8 bases, leaving 12 bases not matched to a gene. The CDR3 contains 17 residues. CDR1 and CDR2 from the germline V gene are SGDLS and YYNGEE. The CDR3 nucleotides are TGTGCCAGCAGCGTAGCCAATAGCGGGGGGCCCATGGGTACGCAGTATTTT. Translation: CASSVANSGGPMGTQYF.

V and J are TRBV27 and TRBJ2-3; 9 bases fit TRBD2. There are 16 residues in the CDR3. CDR1 and CDR2 from the germline V gene are MNHEY and SMNVEV (reference sequence). V was clipped by 3 bases and J by 5 bases; unmatched bases: 9. For the CDR3, the DNA is TGTGCCAGCAGTTTTAGTGAGCGGGGGGAGGTAGATACGCAGTATTTT. As protein: CASSFSERGEVDTQYF.

This chain links TRBV5-1 with TRBJ2-7; TRBD1 agrees at 7 bases. From germline, CDR1 is SGHRS and CDR2 YFSETQ. This CDR3 is 14 amino acids long. Losses at the gene ends were 4 bases for V and 3 bases for J; bases not matched to a gene: 7. CDR3 sequence (DNA): TGCGCCAGCAGCCCCCCCCCAGGGGGCTACGAGCAGTACTTC. Protein product: CASSPPPGGYEQYF. Supplemented by reference TRBV5-1 and TRBJ2-7, the full variable domain reads KAGVTQTPRYLIKTRGQQVTLSCSPISGHRSVSWYQQTPGQGLQFLFEYFSETQRNKGNFPGRFSGRQFSNSRSEMNVSTLELGDSALYLCASSPPPGGYEQYFGPGTRLTVT.

The chain uses TRBV9 and TRBJ1-6, with D possibly matching TRBD1 (6 bases). The CDR3 length is 14 residues. Trimming removed 0 bases from V and 8 bases from J, with 9 bases in between. Germline V gives CDR1 SGDLS, CDR2 YYNGEE. CDR3 nucleotide sequence: TGTGCCAGCAGCGTAGGGGGGCCGGATTCACCCCTCCACTTT. It is translated as CASSVGGPDSPLHF.

V is TRBV3-1 (or the pseudogene TRBV3-2) and J is TRBJ2-1; D may be TRBD2 (6 bases). The ends were cut back, 2 bases at V and 3 bases at J, with 11 bases in the middle. Per the germline V gene, CDR1 is LGHDT and CDR2 is YNNKEL (reference sequence). There are 15 residues in the CDR3. CDR3 bases: TGTGCCAGCAGCCAACCGGGACTCAGCTACAATGAGCAGTTCTTC. Its protein product is CASSQPGLSYNEQFF.

The chain is built from TRBV24-1 and TRBJ1-2; 12 nucleotides match TRBD1. The CDR3 is made up of 15 amino acids. Germline-derived CDR1 and CDR2 are KGHDR and SFDVKD. The J segment lost 6 bases and the V segment lost 3 bases, leaving 4 bases of the junction unmatched. Here the CDR3 DNA reads TGTGCCACCAGTGATGGGGACAGGGGGCAGGATGGCTACACCTTC. Its translation: CATSDGDRGQDGYTF.

The rearrangement links TRBV6-5 to TRBJ1-3; maybe TRBD1 (5 bases). This CDR3 has 15 amino acids. Trimming shortened V by 5 bases and J by 2 bases, and 13 bases separated the two germline ends. CDR1 and CDR2 from the germline V gene are MNHEY and SVGAGI. The CDR3 DNA reads as TGTGCCAGCAGTCCGGGACGGGGGGCTGGAAACACCATATATTTT. This gives the protein CASSPGRGAGNTIYF.

This clone showed up just once. V and J are TRBV10-2 and TRBJ1-5; D gene unclear. The length of the CDR3 is 12 residues. The germline V and J ends were trimmed by 0 bases and 6 bases, with 3 bases remaining between them. Germline V lookup: CDR1 WSHSY, CDR2 SAAADI. The CDR3: CASSESSQPQHF. DNA for the CDR3: TGCGCCAGCAGTGAGTCATCTCAGCCCCAGCATTTT.

The V gene is TRBV19, the J gene TRBJ1-1; 9 nucleotides line up with TRBD1. CDR3 length: 14 residues. CDR1 and CDR2 (germline): LNHDA, SQIVND (reference sequence). V gave up 4 bases and J gave up 1 base; unmatched junction bases: 1. CDR3 amino acids: CASSTTGGNTEAFF. CDR3 sequence (DNA): TGTGCCAGTAGTACGACAGGGGGGAACACTGAAGCTTTCTTT.

This clone was observed a few times. CDR3: CASQEGSYIGNEQFF. As DNA, the CDR3 is TGCGCCAGCCAGGAGGGCTCATACATTGGGAATGAGCAGTTCTTC. The genes are TRBV5-1 and TRBJ2-1, with TRBD2 as a possible D gene (6 bases). The CDR3 has 15 amino acids. The V end lost 7 bases, the J end lost 7 bases, and 21 bases lay between the germline ends. Germline-derived CDR1 and CDR2 are SGHRS and YFSETQ.

Only a few counts were recorded for this clone. The V and J genes are TRBV4-1 and TRBJ1-1; D is unresolved. This CDR3 region has 13 residues. Germline V gene lookup returns CDR1 MGHRA and CDR2 YSYEKL. The V end was cut by 4 bases, the J end by 0 bases, with 6 bases between. CDR3 amino acids: CASSPGVNTEAFF. The DNA of the CDR3 is TGCGCCAGCAGCCCCGGGGTGAACACTGAAGCTTTCTTT.

The chain combines TRBV27 with TRBJ2-5; D might be TRBD2 (5 bases). The CDR3 has 16 amino acids. Deletions cut 1 base from V and 1 base from J, with 13 bases between. The V gene's germline CDR1 is MNHEY and CDR2 SMNVEV (reference sequence). CDR3 residues: CASSLYIGGGQETQYF. The CDR3 nucleotides read TGTGCCAGCAGTTTATATATCGGCGGAGGCCAAGAGACCCAGTACTTC.

This chain joins TRBV19 and TRBJ2-2; TRBD2 is a possible D gene (6 bases). The CDR3 runs 12 residues. Germline CDR1 LNHDA, CDR2 SQIVND (reference sequence). V was shortened by 9 bases and J by 4 bases, with 9 bases between the two germline ends. The CDR3: CASRDFTGELFF. In nucleotides, the CDR3 is TGTGCCAGCCGGGACTTCACCGGGGAGCTGTTTTTT. Full variable domain (missing parts from reference TRBV19 and TRBJ2-2): DGGITQSPKYLFRKEGQNVTLSCEQNLNHDAMYWYRQDPGQGLRLIYYSQIVNDFQKGDIAEGYSVSREKKESFPLTVTSAQKNPTAFYLCASRDFTGELFFGEGSRLTVL.

This rearrangement joins TRBV11-1 to TRBJ2-2; 11 bases align to TRBD2. Trimming took 5 bases from V and 5 from J; bases not matched to a gene: 7. The CDR3 spans 16 residues. Germline V gene sequence: CDR1 SGHAT, CDR2 FQDESV (reference sequence). CDR3 amino acids: CASSPKLAGDTGELFF. CDR3 DNA: TGTGCCAGCAGCCCAAAACTAGCGGGAGATACCGGGGAGCTGTTTTTT.

This clone was seen only a few times. The rearrangement joins TRBV6-2 or TRBV6-3 to TRBJ2-1, with 10 bases fitting TRBD1. The J segment lost 3 bases and the V segment lost 1 base, leaving 6 bases of the junction unmatched. The CDR3 runs to 17 residues. Germline loops: CDR1 MNHEY, CDR2 SVGEGT. CDR3 in DNA: TGTGCCAGCAGTTACTTGTACCGGGACAGGGGCTACAATGAGCAGTTCTTC. Translating it yields CASSYLYRDRGYNEQFF.

The rearrangement uses TRBV5-4 and TRBJ1-4; TRBD1 is a possible D gene (6 bases). Germline loops: CDR1 SGHNT, CDR2 YYREEE (reference sequence). The CDR3 length is 15 residues. Trimming cost V 3 bases and J 10 bases, with 19 bases left between them. CDR3: CASSSFGEGGGKLFF. CDR3 nucleotide sequence: TGTGCCAGCAGCTCGTTCGGGGAGGGAGGGGGAAAACTGTTTTTT.

The V and J genes are TRBV6-5 and TRBJ2-7; D is possibly TRBD1 (7 bases). V was cut by 5 bases and J by 2 bases, with 16 bases left in between. The CDR3 sequence is 15 residues long. The germline V gene encodes CDR1 MNHEY and CDR2 SVGAGI. The CDR3 loop reads CASSTNRGGTYEQYF. The CDR3 DNA reads TGTGCCAGCAGTACTAACAGGGGAGGCACCTACGAGCAGTACTTC.

This chain links TRBV5-1 with TRBJ2-2; a weak D match, TRBD1 (6 bases). Trimming cost V 0 bases and J 1 base, with 7 bases left between them. CDR1 is SGHRS, CDR2 YFSETQ, per germline. The CDR3 extends over 15 amino acids. CDR3 sequence: CASSLGTVNTGELFF. The CDR3 DNA reads TGCGCCAGCAGCTTGGGGACAGTGAACACCGGGGAGCTGTTTTTT.

This clone was seen once. The chain is built from TRBV2 and TRBJ2-5; no reliable D call. Between the trimmed V and J ends, which lost 7 bases and 5 bases, there was a span of 14 bases. The germline V gene has CDR1 SNHLY and CDR2 FYNNEI. The length of the CDR3 is 13 residues. The CDR3 DNA sequence: TGTGCCAGCACCGAGAAGCGCCGGGAGACCCAGTACTTC. Translation: CASTEKRRETQYF.

This sequence joins TRBV7-9 and TRBJ2-4; TRBD2 might be the D (5 bases). V was trimmed by 1 base and J by 5 bases, leaving 6 bases between them. Germline CDR1 and CDR2: SEHNR and FQNEAQ (reference sequence). CDR3 length: 13 residues. The CDR3 nucleotides read TGTGCCAGCAGCTTAGTACTAGAAAACATTCAGTACTTC. Protein sequence: CASSLVLENIQYF.

The rearrangement uses TRBV4-3 and TRBJ1-1, with D tentatively TRBD1 (6 bases). This CDR3 has 16 residues. V gave up 0 bases and J gave up 4 bases, with 15 bases separating them. The germline CDR1 and CDR2 sequences are LGHNA and YSLEER. In nucleotides, the CDR3 is TGCGCCAGCAGCCAAGATCCGAGGGGGGTCGGCACTGAAGCTTTCTTT. Translated: CASSQDPRGVGTEAFF.

This chain connects TRBV5-4 to TRBJ2-5, with unresolved D. V lost 3 bases and J 3 bases, leaving 12 bases between the germline ends. Germline V gene sequence: CDR1 SGHNT, CDR2 YYREEE (reference sequence). The CDR3 runs 14 residues. CDR3 coding DNA: TGTGCCAGCAGCTCCTACGACGGCGAAGAGACCCAGTACTTC. Encoded protein: CASSSYDGEETQYF.

V and J are TRBV21-1 and TRBJ1-6; TRBD1, as called in the table, went unchecked against the DNA. TRBV21-1 constitutes a pseudogene. The CDR3 is 16 residues long. This CDR3 reads CASSKVGTGYNSPLHF. CDR3 bases: TGTGCCAGCAGCAAAGTCGGGACAGGTTATAATTCACCCCTCCACTTT.

The V call is TRBV28, the J call TRBJ1-1, with D tentatively TRBD1 (5 bases). CDR1 is MDHEN and CDR2 is SYDVKM in the germline V gene. V lost 2 bases to trimming and J lost 6 bases, with 16 bases between them. The CDR3 has 15 amino acids. CDR3 nucleotide sequence: TGTGCCAGCAGTTTAAACCTGGGGCTTAGGGCTGAAGCTTTCTTT. Its translation: CASSLNLGLRAEAFF.

The gene calls are TRBV30 and TRBJ1-6; D uncertain. Trimming removed 0 bases from V and 1 base from J, with 7 bases in between. Germline V gives CDR1 GTSNPN, CDR2 SVGIG (reference sequence). CDR3 length: 15 residues. CDR3 in amino acids: CAWSVQSSYNSPLHF. CDR3 DNA: TGTGCCTGGAGTGTCCAGAGTTCCTATAATTCACCCCTCCACTTT.

The chain employs TRBV2 and TRBJ1-3; a weak D match, TRBD1 (5 bases). The CDR3 spans 17 residues. CDR1 is SNHLY and CDR2 is FYNNEI in the germline V gene. Trimming took off 0 bases at V and 3 bases at J, with 15 bases between the two ends. Written as DNA, the CDR3 is TGTGCCAGCAGTGAAGCTGCTGCAGGGAGAAATGGAAACACCATATATTTT. It specifies CASSEAAAGRNGNTIYF.

This clone was observed once. In DNA, the CDR3 is TGCGCCAGCAGCCAAGATAAGGACAGGGGACACGAGCAGTACTTC. Its translation is CASSQDKDRGHEQYF. The genes are TRBV4-1 and TRBJ2-7; TRBD1 matches 9 bases. Germline assignment: CDR1 MGHRA and CDR2 YSYEKL. CDR3 length: 15 amino acids. V shed 0 bases and J 5 bases; nucleotides not matched to a gene: 5.